The present T cell receptor (beta chain) was sequenced within a study of OX40 agonist ivuxolimab in advanced cancers. Study in general: Every 2 weeks, patients got intravenous ivuxolimab at one of six dose levels (0.01-10 mg/kg). Study results and caveats: Clonal expansion was seen in CD4+ and CD8+ blood T cells by week 6 at 0.1 to 3.0 mg/kg.

Method: immunoSEQ multiplex PCR; TCRdb's copy keeps in-frame clones and lacks some. The sample holds roughly 56,000 clones, 84% seen once. For this clone: The antigen is unknown.

This CDR3 has 18 residues. With V trimmed by 5 bases and J by 2 bases, 9 bases remained unmatched. Germline V gene sequence: CDR1 MDHEN, CDR2 SYDVKM. V gene TRBV28 combines with J gene TRBJ2-2; 12 nucleotides match TRBD1. This receptor was obtained from an adult with an advanced solid tumor such as melanoma, head and neck, liver or kidney cancer. This specimen was CD4+ or CD8+ T cells sorted from blood, taken in a trial of the OX40 agonist ivuxolimab. CDR3 sequence reads: CASSVLPGQGANTGELFF. The CDR3 DNA reads as TGTGCCAGCAGTGTACTTCCGGGACAGGGGGCTAACACCGGGGAGCTGTTTTTT.